This T cell receptor (beta chain) appears in the sequencing data of a study of cytomegalovirus exposure and HLA in healthy donors. Of note for this clone: Its antigen is unidentified.

General observations from the study: A missense variant in DCLRE1C was later tied to TCR beta V- and J-gene trimming. Serostatus for CMV was the only available immune exposure information. Within a later analysis, the majority of CMV-associated TCR beta chains appeared HLA-restricted.

This PCR relied on a set of 60 Vbeta primers and 13 Jbeta primers. Clones were read by immunoSEQ multiplex PCR, and TCRdb kept only the in-frame ones, dropping some. The sample holds roughly 160,000 clones, 75% to 85% seen once. These donors, healthy bone marrow donors, were studied. Germline V lookup: CDR1 KGHSH, CDR2 LQKENI. The length of the CDR3 is 14 residues. Trimming removed 0 bases at V and 10 bases at J, with 13 bases between. Specimen: PBMCs. The source of this sequence is a man between 50 and 59 years old in good health and CMV-seropositive. J is TRBJ2-1 and V is TRBV18; D not certain. The DNA for the CDR3 is TGTGCCAGCTCACCACCTAACAGTCCGTCCGAGCAGTTCTTC. It translates to CASSPPNSPSEQFF.